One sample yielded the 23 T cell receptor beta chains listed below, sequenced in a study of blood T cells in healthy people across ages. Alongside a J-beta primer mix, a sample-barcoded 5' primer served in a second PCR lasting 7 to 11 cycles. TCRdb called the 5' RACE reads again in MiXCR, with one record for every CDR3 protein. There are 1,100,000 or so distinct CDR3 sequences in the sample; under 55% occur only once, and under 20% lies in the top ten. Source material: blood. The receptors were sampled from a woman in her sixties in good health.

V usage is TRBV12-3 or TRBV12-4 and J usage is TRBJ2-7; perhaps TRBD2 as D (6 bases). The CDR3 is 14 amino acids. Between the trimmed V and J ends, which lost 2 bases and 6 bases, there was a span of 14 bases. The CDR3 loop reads CASSLNELGGEQYF. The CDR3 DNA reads TGTGCCAGCAGTTTAAACGAATTGGGGGGCGAGCAGTACTTC.

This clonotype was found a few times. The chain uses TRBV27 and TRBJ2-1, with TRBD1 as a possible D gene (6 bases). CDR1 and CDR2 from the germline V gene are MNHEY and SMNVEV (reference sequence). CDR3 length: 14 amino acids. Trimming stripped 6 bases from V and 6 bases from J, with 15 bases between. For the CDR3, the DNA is TGTGCCAGCAGCCGGGACAACGGGGTCAATGAGCAGTTCTTC. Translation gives CASSRDNGVNEQFF.

The DNA of the CDR3 is TGCAGTGCTAGAGATCCCGCTAGCGGGGGCGGGAGGGCCTACGAGCAGTACTTC. This translates into CSARDPASGGGRAYEQYF. The gene calls are TRBV20-1 and TRBJ2-7; 10 bases are a match to TRBD2. There are 18 residues in the CDR3. The J segment lost 2 bases and the V segment lost 0 bases, leaving 13 bases of the junction unmatched. CDR1 is DFQATT, CDR2 SNEGSKA, per germline (reference sequence).

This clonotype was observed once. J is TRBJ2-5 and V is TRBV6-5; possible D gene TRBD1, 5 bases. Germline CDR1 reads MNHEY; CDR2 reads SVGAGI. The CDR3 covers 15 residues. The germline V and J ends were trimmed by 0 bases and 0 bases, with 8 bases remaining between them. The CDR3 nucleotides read TGTGCCAGCAGTTACTCCAGGGATTACCAAGAGACCCAGTACTTC. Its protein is CASSYSRDYQETQYF.

The CDR3 here is CASSFEEGTNSPLHF. CDR3 nucleotides: TGTGCCAGCAGTTTCGAGGAGGGCACTAATTCACCCCTCCACTTT. The rearrangement uses TRBV12-3 or TRBV12-4 and TRBJ1-6, with D hard to call. The length of the CDR3 is 15 residues. V gave up 3 bases and J gave up 6 bases, with 12 bases separating them.

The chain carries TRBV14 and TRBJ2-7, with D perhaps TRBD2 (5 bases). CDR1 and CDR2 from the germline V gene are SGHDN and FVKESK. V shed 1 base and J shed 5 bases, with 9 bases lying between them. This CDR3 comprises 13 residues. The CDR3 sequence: CASSQVDWNEQYF. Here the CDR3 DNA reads TGTGCCAGCAGCCAAGTGGACTGGAACGAGCAGTACTTC.

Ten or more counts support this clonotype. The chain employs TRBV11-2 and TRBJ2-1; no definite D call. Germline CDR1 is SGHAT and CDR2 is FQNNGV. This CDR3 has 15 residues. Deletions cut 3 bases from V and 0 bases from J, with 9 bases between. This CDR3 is CASSFRMSSYNEQFF. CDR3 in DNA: TGTGCCAGCAGCTTTCGCATGAGCTCCTACAATGAGCAGTTCTTC.

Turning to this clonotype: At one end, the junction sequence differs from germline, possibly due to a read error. The CDR3 here is CASRIQGAGANVPTF. CDR3 DNA: TGTGCCAGCAGGATACAAGGGGCCGGGGCCAACGTCCCGACTTTC. This chain uses TRBV13 with TRBJ2-6; either TRBD1 or TRBD2 may fit D (5 bases each). The CDR3 consists of 15 residues. Germline V gene data show CDR1 as PRHDT and CDR2 as FYEKMQ (reference sequence).

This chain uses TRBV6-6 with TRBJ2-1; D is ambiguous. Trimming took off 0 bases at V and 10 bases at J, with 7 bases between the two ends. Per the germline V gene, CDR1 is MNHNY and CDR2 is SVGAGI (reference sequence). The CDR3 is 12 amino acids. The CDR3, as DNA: TGTGCCAGCAGTTACTCGACCCGAGAGCAGTTCTTC. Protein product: CASSYSTREQFF.

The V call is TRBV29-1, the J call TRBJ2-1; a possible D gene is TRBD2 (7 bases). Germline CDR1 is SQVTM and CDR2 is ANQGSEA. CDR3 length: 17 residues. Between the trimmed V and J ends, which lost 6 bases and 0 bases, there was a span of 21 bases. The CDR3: CSVGGGDQGPSYNEQFF. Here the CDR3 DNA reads TGCAGCGTGGGGGGGGGAGATCAGGGGCCCTCCTACAATGAGCAGTTCTTC.

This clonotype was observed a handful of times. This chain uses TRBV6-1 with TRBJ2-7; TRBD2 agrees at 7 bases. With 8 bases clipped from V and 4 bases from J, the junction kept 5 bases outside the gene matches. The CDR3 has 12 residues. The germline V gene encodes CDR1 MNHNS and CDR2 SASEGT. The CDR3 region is CASRPSGYEQYF. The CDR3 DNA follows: TGTGCCAGCCGTCCTAGCGGATACGAGCAGTACTTC.

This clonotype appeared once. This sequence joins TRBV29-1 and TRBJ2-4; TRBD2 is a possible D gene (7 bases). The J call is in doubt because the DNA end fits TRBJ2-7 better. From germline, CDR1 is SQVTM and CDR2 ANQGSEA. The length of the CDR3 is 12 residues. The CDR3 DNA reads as TGCTCCCCCGGGAGGCAGGGGAACGAGCAGTACTTC. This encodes CSPGRQGNEQYF.

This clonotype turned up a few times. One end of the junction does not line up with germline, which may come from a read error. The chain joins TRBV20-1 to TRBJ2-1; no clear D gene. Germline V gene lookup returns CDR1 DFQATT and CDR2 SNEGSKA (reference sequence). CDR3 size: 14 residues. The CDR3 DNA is TGCAGTGCAAGAGCTAGGAGCTCCTACAATGAGCAGTTCTTC. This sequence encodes CSARARSSYNEQFF.

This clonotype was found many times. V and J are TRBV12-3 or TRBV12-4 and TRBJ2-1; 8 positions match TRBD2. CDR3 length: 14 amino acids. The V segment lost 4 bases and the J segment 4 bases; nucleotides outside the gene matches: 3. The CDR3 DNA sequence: TGTGCCAGCAGTTCGGCGGGAGGTTACAATGAGCAGTTCTTC. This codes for CASSSAGGYNEQFF.

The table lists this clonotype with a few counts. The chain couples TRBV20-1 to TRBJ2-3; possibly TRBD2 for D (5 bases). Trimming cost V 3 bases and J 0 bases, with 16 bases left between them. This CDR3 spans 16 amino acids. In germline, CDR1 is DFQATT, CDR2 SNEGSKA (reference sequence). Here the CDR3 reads CSASADLSGSTDTQYF. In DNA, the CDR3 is TGCAGTGCTAGTGCGGACCTAAGCGGTAGCACAGATACGCAGTATTTT.

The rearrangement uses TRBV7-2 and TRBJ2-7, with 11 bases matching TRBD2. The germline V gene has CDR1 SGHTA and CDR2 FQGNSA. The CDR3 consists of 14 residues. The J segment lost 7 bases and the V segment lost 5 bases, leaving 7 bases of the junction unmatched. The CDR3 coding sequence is TGTGCCAGCAGCATATTAGCGGGAGGGCCTGAGCAGTACTTC. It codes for CASSILAGGPEQYF.

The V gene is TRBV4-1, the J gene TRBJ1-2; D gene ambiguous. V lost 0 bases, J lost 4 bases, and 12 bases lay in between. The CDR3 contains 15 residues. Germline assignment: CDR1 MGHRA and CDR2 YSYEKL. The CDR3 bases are TGCGCCAGCAGCCAAGATCAGGCGGACCGCTATGGCTACACCTTC. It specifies CASSQDQADRYGYTF.

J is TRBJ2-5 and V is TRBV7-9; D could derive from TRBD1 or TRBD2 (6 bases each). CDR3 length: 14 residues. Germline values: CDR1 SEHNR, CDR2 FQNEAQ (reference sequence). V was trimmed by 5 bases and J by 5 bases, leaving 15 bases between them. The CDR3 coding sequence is TGTGCCAGCAGCCCCAAGGGGGGCGAGGAGACCCAGTACTTC. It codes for CASSPKGGEETQYF.

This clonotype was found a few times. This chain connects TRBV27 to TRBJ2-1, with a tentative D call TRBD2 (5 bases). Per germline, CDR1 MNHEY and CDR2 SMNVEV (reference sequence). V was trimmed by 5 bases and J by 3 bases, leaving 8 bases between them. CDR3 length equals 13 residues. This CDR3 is CASSTRGYNEQFF. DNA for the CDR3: TGTGCCAGCAGTACTCGGGGCTACAATGAGCAGTTCTTC.

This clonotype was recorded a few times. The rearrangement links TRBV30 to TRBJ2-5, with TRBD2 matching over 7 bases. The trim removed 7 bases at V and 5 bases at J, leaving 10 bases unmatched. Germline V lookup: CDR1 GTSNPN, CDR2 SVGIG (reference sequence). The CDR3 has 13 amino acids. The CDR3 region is CALLAPGGETQYF. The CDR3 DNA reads TGTGCCTTACTAGCGCCTGGAGGGGAGACCCAGTACTTC.

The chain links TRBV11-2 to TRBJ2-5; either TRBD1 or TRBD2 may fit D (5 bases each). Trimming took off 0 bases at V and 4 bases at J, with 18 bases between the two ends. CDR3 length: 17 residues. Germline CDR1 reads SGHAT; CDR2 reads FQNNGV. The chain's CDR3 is CASSLDPGAGSVETQYF. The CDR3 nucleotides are TGTGCCAGCAGCTTAGATCCCGGGGCCGGGTCCGTAGAGACCCAGTACTTC. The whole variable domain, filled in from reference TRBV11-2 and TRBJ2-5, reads EAGVAQSPRYKIIEKRQSVAFWCNPISGHATLYWYQQILGQGPKLLIQFQNNGVVDDSQLPKDRFSAERLKGVDSTLKIQPAKLEDSAVYLCASSLDPGAGSVETQYFGPGTRLLVL.

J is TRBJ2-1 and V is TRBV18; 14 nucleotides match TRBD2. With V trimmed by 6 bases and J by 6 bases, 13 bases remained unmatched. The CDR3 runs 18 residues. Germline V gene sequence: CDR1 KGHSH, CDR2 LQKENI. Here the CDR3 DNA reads TGTGCCAGCTCGCAATCTCCTCCGGGACTAGCGGGAGTCAATGAGCAGTTCTTC. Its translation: CASSQSPPGLAGVNEQFF.

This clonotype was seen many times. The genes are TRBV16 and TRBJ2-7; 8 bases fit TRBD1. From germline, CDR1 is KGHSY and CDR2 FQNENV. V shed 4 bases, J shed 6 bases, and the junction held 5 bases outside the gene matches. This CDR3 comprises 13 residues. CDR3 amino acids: CASSPRTGTEQYF. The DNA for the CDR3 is TGTGCCAGCAGCCCACGGACAGGGACCGAGCAGTACTTC.